The source of this T cell receptor beta chain is a study of OX40 agonist ivuxolimab in advanced cancers. The method was immunoSEQ multiplex PCR; TCRdb's version includes in-frame clones alone and lacks a portion of them. Among 10,000 to 11,000 clones listed, approximately 63% were seen once. The CDR3 has 15 amino acids. Trimming removed 4 bases from V and 4 bases from J; junction bases left unmatched: 8. Germline CDR1 reads SGDLS; CDR2 reads YYNGEE. The clonotype was recovered from an adult with an advanced solid tumor such as melanoma, head and neck, liver or kidney cancer. Sequenced material: CD4+ or CD8+ T cells sorted from blood, taken in a trial of the OX40 agonist ivuxolimab. This chain connects TRBV9 to TRBJ2-1; TRBD2 matches at 7 bases. This chain's CDR3 is CASSLEAGIYNEQFF. The CDR3 DNA sequence: TGTGCCAGCAGCCTCGAAGCGGGAATATACAATGAGCAGTTCTTC. Full variable domain (outside the CDR3, taken from reference TRBV9 and TRBJ2-1): DSGVTQTPKHLITATGQRVTLRCSPRSGDLSVYWYQQSLDQGLQFLIQYYNGEERAKGNILERFSAQQFPDLHSELNLSSLELGDSALYFCASSLEAGIYNEQFFGPGTRLTVL.